The 27 T cell receptor beta chains below come from one sample, sequenced in a study of shared clonotypes between healthy human individuals. Assay used: immunoSEQ multiplex PCR; TCRdb lists only in-frame clones, some missing. The table lists around 2.5 million clones, 90% to 95% of them singletons. Sequencing was carried out using naive CD4+ T cells from PBMCs. As to subset: CD45RA+ positively selected. The receptors shown here come from a man aged 18 to 30 in good health. Some clones in this sample may be carry-over from other donors' samples.

For the CDR3, the DNA is TGTGCCAGCAGTTACGCGGGAGTCTACTCCTACGAGCAGTACTTC. Its protein product is CASSYAGVYSYEQYF. The rearrangement joins TRBV27 to TRBJ2-7; the match to TRBD2 covers 7 bases. CDR3 length equals 15 residues. CDR1 MNHEY and CDR2 SMNVEV come from the germline V gene (reference sequence). V lost 4 bases, J lost 0 bases, and 6 bases stayed unmatched.

The chain joins TRBV5-1 to TRBJ1-1; D gene unclear. This CDR3 is 14 amino acids long. CDR1 SGHRS and CDR2 YFSETQ come from the germline V gene. Trimming took 3 bases from V and 3 from J, leaving 12 bases between them. The CDR3 loop is CASSSETGYTEAFF. The DNA of the CDR3 is TGCGCCAGCAGCTCCGAGACGGGCTACACTGAAGCTTTCTTT.

CDR3 sequence reads: CASRRTGMGFTGELFF. The CDR3 DNA reads as TGTGCCAGCAGAAGGACAGGGATGGGATTCACCGGGGAGCTGTTTTTT. The chain is built from TRBV5-6 and TRBJ2-2; TRBD1 aligns across 8 bases. CDR1 is SGHDT, CDR2 YYEEEE, per germline. The CDR3 runs 16 residues. Trimming at V came to 5 bases and at J to 4 bases, leaving 10 bases not matched to a gene.

This chain connects TRBV5-4 to TRBJ1-1; 9 bases match TRBD1. V shed 0 bases, J shed 4 bases, and the junction held 4 bases outside the gene matches. This CDR3 comprises 15 residues. Germline V gives CDR1 SGHNT, CDR2 YYREEE (reference sequence). The CDR3, as DNA: TGTGCCAGCAGCTTGGGACAGGGGGTGGGCACTGAAGCTTTCTTT. Amino acid sequence: CASSLGQGVGTEAFF.

In nucleotides, the CDR3 is TGCGCCAGCAGTCAGACAGGGTCGACCTCCTACGAGCAGTACTTC. This gives the protein CASSQTGSTSYEQYF. The V call is TRBV5-1, the J call TRBJ2-7; TRBD1 aligns across 7 bases. The V gene end was trimmed by 5 bases and the J gene end by 0 bases; junction bases not matched to a gene: 8. The CDR3 is made up of 15 amino acids. Germline V lookup: CDR1 SGHRS, CDR2 YFSETQ.

The V call is TRBV5-4, the J call TRBJ2-7; possibly TRBD1 or TRBD2 for D (6 bases each). The CDR3 is 13 amino acids. V lost 4 bases, J lost 5 bases, and 13 bases lay in between. Germline V gene data show CDR1 as SGHNT and CDR2 as YYREEE (reference sequence). DNA of the CDR3: TGTGCCAGCAGCCTCGGAGGGGGGAACGAGCAGTACTTC. Its protein product is CASSLGGGNEQYF.

The rearrangement links TRBV6-5 to TRBJ2-5; 11 nucleotides align to TRBD2. Trimming removed 5 bases from V and 2 bases from J; junction bases left unmatched: 4. The CDR3 covers 15 residues. Germline loops: CDR1 MNHEY, CDR2 SVGAGI. CDR3 amino acids: CASSRLAGYQETQYF. The CDR3 DNA reads TGTGCCAGCAGTCGACTAGCGGGATATCAAGAGACCCAGTACTTC.

This clone has only a few counts. The same CDR3 is also encoded by other DNA sequences in this sample. This chain joins TRBV5-1 and TRBJ2-1, with 11 bases that match TRBD2. Losses at the gene ends were 0 bases for V and 4 bases for J; bases not matched to a gene: 0. Germline V gene lookup returns CDR1 SGHRS and CDR2 YFSETQ. This CDR3 is built from 15 residues. CDR3 DNA sequence: TGCGCCAGCAGCTTGGGACTAGCGGGGTACAATGAGCAGTTCTTC. Translated: CASSLGLAGYNEQFF.

As concerns this clone: Other DNA sequences in the same sample also yield this CDR3. The chain has TRBV2 and TRBJ2-7, with 11 bases matching TRBD1. The junction had 5 bases not matched to a gene; V was cut back by 6 bases and J by 4 bases. The CDR3 is 14 amino acids. CDR1 is SNHLY, CDR2 FYNNEI, per germline. The CDR3 is CASSGQGAGYEQYF. CDR3 DNA sequence: TGTGCCAGCAGCGGACAGGGGGCTGGGTACGAGCAGTACTTC.

This chain connects TRBV4-3 to TRBJ2-1; 11 nucleotides line up with TRBD2. V shed 0 bases and J 12 bases; nucleotides not matched to a gene: 10. Germline loops: CDR1 LGHNA, CDR2 YSLEER. The CDR3 has 16 residues. As DNA, the CDR3 is TGCGCCAGCAGCCAAGACCCCTTTGTTCTAGCGGGAGGGCAGTTCTTC. Protein sequence: CASSQDPFVLAGGQFF.

The chain combines TRBV7-3 with TRBJ2-1; no clear D gene. This CDR3 region has 13 residues. The V and J ends lost 2 bases and 5 bases respectively, with 7 bases between them. Germline assignment: CDR1 SGHTA and CDR2 FQGTGA. The CDR3 DNA reads TGTGCCAGCAGCTTACAAATTCACAATGAGCAGTTCTTC. It specifies CASSLQIHNEQFF.

A word on this clone: This sample includes further DNA sequences coding for the same CDR3. The V and J genes are TRBV27 and TRBJ2-1; D is undetermined. Trimming left V 5 bases short and J 4 bases short, with 9 bases between. The CDR3 covers 13 residues. The germline CDR1 and CDR2 sequences are MNHEY and SMNVEV (reference sequence). CDR3 nucleotides: TGTGCCAGCAGTCCAGGAGCTTACAATGAGCAGTTCTTC. Its translation: CASSPGAYNEQFF.

This chain joins TRBV20-1 and TRBJ2-1; D remains ambiguous. CDR3 length: 11 amino acids. V was shortened by 4 bases and J by 8 bases, with 9 bases between the two germline ends. Germline CDR1 is DFQATT and CDR2 is SNEGSKA (reference sequence). CDR3 protein: CSATEGDEQFF. The CDR3 bases are TGCAGTGCTACCGAAGGCGATGAGCAGTTCTTC.

This clone has only one observation. The CDR3 reads CASSQEGTEYPYNEQFF. The CDR3 nucleotides are TGCGCCAGCAGCCAAGAAGGGACAGAATATCCCTACAATGAGCAGTTCTTC. This rearrangement joins TRBV4-1 to TRBJ2-1, with TRBD1 identical over 7 bases. The CDR3 runs to 17 residues. J was trimmed by 2 bases and V by 0 bases; bases with no gene match: 7. Germline loops: CDR1 MGHRA, CDR2 YSYEKL.

This chain uses TRBV28 with TRBJ2-1; D is possibly TRBD1 (5 bases). The V gene lost 3 bases and the J gene lost 2 bases, with 11 bases spanning the gap. CDR3 length: 15 amino acids. Germline assignment: CDR1 MDHEN and CDR2 SYDVKM. CDR3 residues: CASSFLQGPYNEQFF. DNA of the CDR3: TGTGCCAGCAGTTTTCTGCAGGGTCCCTACAATGAGCAGTTCTTC.

Details on this clone: At one boundary the junction diverges from the germline segment, which might be a read error. The rearrangement uses TRBV6-6 and TRBJ2-5; D is uncertain. Per the germline V gene, CDR1 is MNHNY and CDR2 is SVGAGI (reference sequence). This CDR3 has 12 amino acids. CDR3 sequence: CASSYSTNHGDF. The DNA for the CDR3 is TGTGCCAGCAGTTACTCGACCAACCATGGGGACTTC.

CDR3 sequence reads: CASSPWAGGFTEAFF. CDR3 nucleotide sequence: TGTGCCAGCAGCCCCTGGGCAGGGGGCTTCACTGAAGCTTTCTTT. The chain recombines TRBV11-2 with TRBJ1-1, with 8 bases aligning to TRBD1. There are 15 residues in the CDR3. Per the germline V gene, CDR1 is SGHAT and CDR2 is FQNNGV. V was clipped by 5 bases and J by 4 bases; unmatched bases: 9.

V and J are TRBV7-2 and TRBJ1-1, with 7 bases that match TRBD1. The CDR3 sequence is 16 residues long. Trimming took 6 bases from V and 6 from J; bases not matched to a gene: 16. Germline CDR1 is SGHTA and CDR2 is FQGNSA. The DNA for the CDR3 is TGTGCCAGCAGGAAACAGGGGCCCGCCACGGTTTCTGAAGCTTTCTTT. Translated, it gives CASRKQGPATVSEAFF. Full variable domain (missing parts from reference TRBV7-2 and TRBJ1-1): GAGVSQSPSNKVTEKGKDVELRCDPISGHTALYWYRQSLGQGLEFLIYFQGNSAPDKSGLPSDRFSAERTGGSVSTLTIQRTQQEDSAVYLCASRKQGPATVSEAFFGQGTRLTVV.

V gene TRBV7-2 combines with J gene TRBJ1-2, with TRBD1 matching 11 bases. V was clipped by 5 bases and J by 7 bases; unmatched bases: 12. Germline V gene data show CDR1 as SGHTA and CDR2 as FQGNSA. The CDR3 has 16 amino acids. CDR3: CASSAPPGQGGFGYTF. The CDR3 nucleotides read TGTGCCAGCAGCGCGCCTCCGGGACAGGGGGGGTTTGGCTACACCTTC. Using reference TRBV7-2 and TRBJ1-2 for the parts outside the CDR3, the full variable domain is GAGVSQSPSNKVTEKGKDVELRCDPISGHTALYWYRQSLGQGLEFLIYFQGNSAPDKSGLPSDRFSAERTGGSVSTLTIQRTQQEDSAVYLCASSAPPGQGGFGYTFGSGTRLTVV.

V and J are TRBV30 and TRBJ2-5, with D tentatively TRBD2 (5 bases). This CDR3 has 14 residues. V lost 2 bases and J 0 bases, leaving 10 bases between the germline ends. Germline V gene data show CDR1 as GTSNPN and CDR2 as SVGIG (reference sequence). CDR3: CAWSTAVYQETQYF. The DNA for the CDR3 is TGTGCCTGGAGTACAGCGGTGTACCAAGAGACCCAGTACTTC.

This sequence joins TRBV5-1 and TRBJ2-5; 7 nucleotides agree with TRBD1. Germline lookup yields CDR1 SGHRS and CDR2 YFSETQ. CDR3 length: 14 amino acids. V lost 4 bases to trimming and J lost 5 bases; unmatched junction nucleotides: 8. This CDR3 is CASSVTGYEETQYF. CDR3 nucleotides: TGCGCCAGCAGCGTGACAGGGTATGAGGAGACCCAGTACTTC.

J is TRBJ2-2 and V is TRBV10-3; TRBD1 aligns across 7 bases. The ends lost 5 bases at V and 4 bases at J; junction bases unmatched: 4. Germline assignment: CDR1 ENHRY and CDR2 SYGVKD. The CDR3 consists of 14 residues. DNA for the CDR3: TGTGCCATCAGTAGGGACAGTAGCACCGGGGAGCTGTTTTTT. Its protein is CAISRDSSTGELFF.

The chain employs TRBV27 and TRBJ2-1; TRBD1 matches at 9 bases. CDR1 and CDR2 from the germline V gene are MNHEY and SMNVEV (reference sequence). V shed 8 bases and J 8 bases; nucleotides not matched to a gene: 10. CDR3 length: 14 amino acids. DNA for the CDR3: TGTGCCAGCCCCGGACAGGGGTCCCTGGATGAGCAGTTCTTC. Translated, it gives CASPGQGSLDEQFF.

The V gene is TRBV27, the J gene TRBJ2-3; D unresolved. Germline CDR1 reads MNHEY; CDR2 reads SMNVEV (reference sequence). The V end was cut by 3 bases, the J end by 0 bases, with 10 bases between. The CDR3 has 15 amino acids. CDR3 loop: CASSFGRPSTDTQYF. Written as DNA, the CDR3 is TGTGCCAGCAGTTTCGGGCGTCCTAGCACAGATACGCAGTATTTT.

The rearrangement joins TRBV6-5 to TRBJ2-7; 8 bases agree with TRBD1. This CDR3 spans 15 amino acids. CDR1 is MNHEY and CDR2 is SVGAGI in the germline V gene. The V segment lost 6 bases and the J segment 5 bases; nucleotides outside the gene matches: 12. This chain's CDR3 is CASRINQDRGHEQYF. In nucleotides, the CDR3 is TGTGCCAGCAGGATCAACCAAGACAGGGGCCACGAGCAGTACTTC.

The gene calls are TRBV5-1 and TRBJ2-5, with D possibly being TRBD1 or TRBD2 (6 bases each). CDR1 SGHRS and CDR2 YFSETQ come from the germline V gene. The CDR3 has 14 residues. Deletions cut 4 bases from V and 11 bases from J, with 21 bases between. CDR3 in DNA: TGCGCCAGCAGCCGAACATCGGGGGCTTTCGGGCAGTACTTC. This sequence encodes CASSRTSGAFGQYF. Combining the CDR3 with reference TRBV5-1 and TRBJ2-5 gives the whole variable domain KAGVTQTPRYLIKTRGQQVTLSCSPISGHRSVSWYQQTPGQGLQFLFEYFSETQRNKGNFPGRFSGRQFSNSRSEMNVSTLELGDSALYLCASSRTSGAFGQYFGPGTRLLVL.

This rearrangement joins TRBV5-1 to TRBJ2-5; weak D call: TRBD2 (5 bases). The CDR3 is 15 residues long. From germline, CDR1 is SGHRS and CDR2 YFSETQ. With 6 bases removed from V and 0 bases from J, the gap between germline ends came to 15 bases. The DNA of the CDR3 is TGCGCCAGCACCTATCTGACTATAGACCAAGAGACCCAGTACTTC. Its protein product is CASTYLTIDQETQYF.